These T cell receptor beta chains were read from a single sample in a study of T cells after yellow fever vaccination. TCRdb re-called the 5' RACE reads through MiXCR, storing one row per CDR3 protein. The sample includes 40,000 or so distinct CDR3 sequences, about 6.8% of them seen just once. The sample here was CD8+ T cells not binding an NS4B(214-222) dextramer, sorted from PBMCs, taken 45 days after the yellow fever booster vaccination. These receptor sequences come from a man aged 25 to 40 who received the YFV17D yellow fever vaccine. Both conserved end residues are part of each CDR3. D genes are given only for firm matches. For some rows the clone size is stated as once, few or many, or as a class when expanded; others skip it.

>TRBJ2-7|TRBV7-9|TRBD2|few
TGTGCCAGCAGCCGGGGGGTCTCCTACGAGCAGTACTTC
CASSRGVSYEQYF
>TRBJ2-1|TRBV21-1|.|.
TGTGCCAGCAGCAAAGCGTCCCCAGGGTTTGGAGAGCAGTTCTTC
CASSKASPGFGEQFF
>TRBJ2-6|TRBV27|.|many
TGTGCCAGCAGTATCACCAGGGCTGGGGCCAACGTCCTGACTTTC
CASSITRAGANVLTF
>TRBJ2-7|TRBV6-5|.|many
TGTGCCACCGGAAGGGGGTCCGAGCAGTACTTC
CATGRGSEQYF
>TRBJ2-7|TRBV7-8|.|few
TGTGCCAGCAGCTTGGGACCCGGGGACTACGAGCAGTACTTC
CASSLGPGDYEQYF
>TRBJ2-1|TRBV29-1|.|.
TGCAGCGTTACGGGTGATGAGCAGTTCTTC
CSVTGDEQFF
>TRBJ2-7|TRBV5-6|TRBD1|.
TGTGCCAGCAGCCGTGGACAGGTACCCTACGAGCAGTACTTC
CASSRGQVPYEQYF
>TRBJ2-1|TRBV4-3|.|many
TGCGCCAGCAGCCAAGACTACTACAATGAGCAGTTCTTC
CASSQDYYNEQFF
>TRBJ1-4|TRBV7-8|TRBD1|many
TGTGCCACCCGGGCCAGGGGGCGAAGTGAAAAACTGTTTTTT
CATRARGRSEKLFF
>TRBJ2-1|TRBV2|TRBD2|.
TGTGCCAGCAGTGAGTCAGGTGGCGGGAGCTATGAGCAGTTCTTC
CASSESGGGSYEQFF
>TRBJ2-7|TRBV4-3|.|many
TGCGCCAGCAGCGTCAACCCCGGGGACACCACCTACGAGCAGTACTTC
CASSVNPGDTTYEQYF
>TRBJ2-7|TRBV7-8|.|many
TGTGCCAGCAGCTCAGGACAGCCCTACGAGCAGTACTTC
CASSSGQPYEQYF
>TRBJ2-2|TRBV27|.|many
TGTGCCAGCAGTTTATCGATGGGAGGCACCGGGGAGCTGTTTTTT
CASSLSMGGTGELFF
>TRBJ2-7|TRBV7-6|TRBD2|many
TGTGCCAGCAGCTTCTCTAGCGGGAGTGGCAACGAGCAGTACTTC
CASSFSSGSGNEQYF
>TRBJ2-3|TRBV7-2|.|many
TGTGCCAGCAGCTTGTACTTATCAGCCACAGATACGCAGTATTTT
CASSLYLSATDTQYF
>TRBJ2-3|TRBV6-4|.|many
TGTGCCAGCAGTGATCGGGGGCTGGTAGATACGCAGTATTTT
CASSDRGLVDTQYF
>TRBJ2-3|TRBV29-1|TRBD2|many
TGCAGCGTTCTGGGGGGGACAGATACGCAGTATTTT
CSVLGGTDTQYF
>TRBJ2-1|TRBV11-2|.|many
TGTGCCAGCAGCTTATCGGCAGGATCTAGCTCCTACAATGAGCAGTTCTTC
CASSLSAGSSSYNEQFF
>TRBJ2-1|TRBV5-3|.|.
TGTGCCAGGGGCCCCGTGCGCGGGCCGAACTACAATGAGCAGTTCTTC
CARGPVRGPNYNEQFF
>TRBJ2-4|TRBV15|TRBD1|many
TGTGCCACCAGCGCTCGGACAGGGAGCGAGTTGTTGGACATTCAGTACTTC
CATSARTGSELLDIQYF
>TRBJ2-1|TRBV18|TRBD2|many
TGTGCCAGCTCACCACCGATCGGGAGGGAGGATGAGCAGTTCTTC
CASSPPIGREDEQFF
>TRBJ2-2|TRBV18|.|many
TGTGCCAGCTCACCGTACGAACAGCTCTCCACCGGGGAGCTGTTTTTT
CASSPYEQLSTGELFF
>TRBJ2-7|TRBV18|.|.
TGTGCCAGCTCACCTTCCTACGATCAGTACTTC
CASSPSYDQYF
>TRBJ2-7|TRBV4-2|.|many
TGTGCCAGCAGCCAAGAGGCCACTTCCTACGAGCAGTACTTC
CASSQEATSYEQYF
>TRBJ2-1|TRBV4-2|.|many
TGTGCCAGCAGCCAAGCTTCGGCAGGGTTCTACAATGAGCAGTTCTTC
CASSQASAGFYNEQFF
>TRBJ1-2|TRBV20-1|.|many
TGCAGTGGGGCACCCGGCTACACCTTC
CSGAPGYTF
>TRBJ2-7|TRBV4-3|TRBD1|many
TGCGCCAGCAGCCATGCCGACAGGGCGGACACCTACGAGCAGTACTTC
CASSHADRADTYEQYF
>TRBJ2-2|TRBV28|.|many
TGTGCCAGCAGTTTAAGGGACACCGGGGAGCTGTTTTTT
CASSLRDTGELFF
>TRBJ2-3|TRBV10-3|.|few
TGTGCCATCAGTGAGGGGGCGGCTCCAGATACGCAGTATTTT
CAISEGAAPDTQYF
>TRBJ2-7|TRBV6-2/TRBV6-3|TRBD2|.
TGTGCCAGCAGTTACTCGAGGGCTAGCGGGGACGAAGAGCAGTACTTC
CASSYSRASGDEEQYF
>TRBJ2-3|TRBV13|TRBD2|many
TGTGCCAGCAGCTCCGTCCTAGCGGGAGGGCCACACACAGATACGCAGTATTTT
CASSSVLAGGPHTDTQYF